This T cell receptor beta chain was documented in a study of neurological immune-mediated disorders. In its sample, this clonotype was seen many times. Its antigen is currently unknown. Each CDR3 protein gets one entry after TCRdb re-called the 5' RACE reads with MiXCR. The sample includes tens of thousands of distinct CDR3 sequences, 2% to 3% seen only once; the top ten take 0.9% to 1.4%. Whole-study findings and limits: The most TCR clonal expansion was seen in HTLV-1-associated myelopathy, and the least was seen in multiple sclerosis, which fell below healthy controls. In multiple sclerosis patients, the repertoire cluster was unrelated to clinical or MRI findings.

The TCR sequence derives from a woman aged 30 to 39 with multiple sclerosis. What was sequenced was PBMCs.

CDR3 region: CSARYQETQYF. CDR3 nucleotides: TGCAGTGCTAGGTACCAAGAGACCCAGTACTTC. This chain joins TRBV20-1 and TRBJ2-5; D gene unclear. The length of the CDR3 is 11 residues. V gave up 3 bases and J gave up 0 bases, with 2 bases separating them. Looked up from germline, CDR1 is DFQATT and CDR2 is SNEGSKA (reference sequence).